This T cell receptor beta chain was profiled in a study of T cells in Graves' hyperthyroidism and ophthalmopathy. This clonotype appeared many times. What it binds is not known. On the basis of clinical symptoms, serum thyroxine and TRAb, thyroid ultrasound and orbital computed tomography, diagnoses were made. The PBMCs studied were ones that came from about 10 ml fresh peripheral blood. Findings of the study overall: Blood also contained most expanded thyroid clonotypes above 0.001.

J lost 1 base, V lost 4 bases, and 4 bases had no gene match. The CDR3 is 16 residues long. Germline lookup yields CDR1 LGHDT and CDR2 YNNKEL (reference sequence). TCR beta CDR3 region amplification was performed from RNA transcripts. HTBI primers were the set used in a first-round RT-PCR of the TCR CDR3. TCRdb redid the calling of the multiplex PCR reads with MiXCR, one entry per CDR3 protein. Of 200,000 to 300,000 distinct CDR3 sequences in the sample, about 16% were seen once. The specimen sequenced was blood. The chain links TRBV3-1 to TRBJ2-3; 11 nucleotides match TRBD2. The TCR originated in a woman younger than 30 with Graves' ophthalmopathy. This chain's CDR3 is CASSRIAGGGTDTQYF. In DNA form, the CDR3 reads TGTGCCAGCAGCCGCATAGCGGGGGGGGGCACAGATACGCAGTATTTT.